This T cell receptor (beta chain) was found in a study of blood T cell repertoires in COVID-19. This CDR3 comprises 18 residues. The germline gives CDR1 ENHRY, CDR2 SYGVKD. The junction had 14 bases not matched to a gene; V was cut back by 0 bases and J by 5 bases. Measured with immunoSEQ multiplex PCR; TCRdb has only the in-frame clones, and not every one. The data contain about 82,000 clones, roughly 80% of them singletons. Sequencing was carried out using peripheral blood. The chain employs TRBV10-3 and TRBJ2-5; 8 bases agree with TRBD2. The sequence was obtained from a man in his sixties with COVID-19, enrolled during active disease. CDR3 sequence (DNA): TGTGCCATCAGTGAGTCGACGGCGGGGGGCCTGACTAGTGAGACCCAGTACTTC. Translating gives CAISESTAGGLTSETQYF.